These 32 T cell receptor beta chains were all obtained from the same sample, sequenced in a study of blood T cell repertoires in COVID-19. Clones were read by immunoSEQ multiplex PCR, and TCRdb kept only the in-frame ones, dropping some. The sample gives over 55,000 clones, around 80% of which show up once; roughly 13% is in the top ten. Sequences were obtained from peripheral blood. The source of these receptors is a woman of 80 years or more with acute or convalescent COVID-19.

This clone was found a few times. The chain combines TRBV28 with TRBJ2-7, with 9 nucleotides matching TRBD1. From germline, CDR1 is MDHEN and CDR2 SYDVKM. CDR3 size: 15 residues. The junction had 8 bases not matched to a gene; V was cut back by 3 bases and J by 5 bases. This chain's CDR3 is CASSFLTGGRDEQYF. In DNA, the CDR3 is TGTGCCAGCAGTTTTTTGACAGGGGGGCGGGACGAGCAGTACTTC.

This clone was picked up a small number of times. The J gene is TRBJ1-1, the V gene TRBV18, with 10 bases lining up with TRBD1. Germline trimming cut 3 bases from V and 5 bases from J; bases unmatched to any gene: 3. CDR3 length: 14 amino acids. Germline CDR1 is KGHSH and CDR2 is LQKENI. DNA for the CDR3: TGTGCCAGCTCACCGGACAGGGGGAATACTGAAGCTTTCTTT. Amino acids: CASSPDRGNTEAFF.

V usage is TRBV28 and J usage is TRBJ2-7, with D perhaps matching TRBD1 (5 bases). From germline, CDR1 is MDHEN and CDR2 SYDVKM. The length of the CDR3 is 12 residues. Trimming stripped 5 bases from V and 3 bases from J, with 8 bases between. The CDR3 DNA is TGTGCCAGCAGTCCCGACAGCTACGAGCAGTACTTC. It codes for CASSPDSYEQYF.

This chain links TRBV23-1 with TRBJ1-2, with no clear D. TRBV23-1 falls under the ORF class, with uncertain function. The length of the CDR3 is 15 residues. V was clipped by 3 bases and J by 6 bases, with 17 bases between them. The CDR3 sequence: CASSHAIREADGYTF. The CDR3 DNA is TGCGCCAGCAGTCACGCGATTCGGGAAGCGGATGGCTACACCTTC.

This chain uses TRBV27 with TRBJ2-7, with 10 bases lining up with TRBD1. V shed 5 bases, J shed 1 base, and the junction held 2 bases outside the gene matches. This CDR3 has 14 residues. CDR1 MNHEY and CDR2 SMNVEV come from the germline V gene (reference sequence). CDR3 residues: CASSRGQGSYEQYF. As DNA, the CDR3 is TGTGCCAGCAGTCGGGGACAGGGGTCCTACGAGCAGTACTTC.

CDR3 nucleotide sequence: TGTGCCAGCAGTAGTGACAGGGGAAATCAGCCCCAGCATTTT. Protein sequence: CASSSDRGNQPQHF. The V call is TRBV3-1 (or the pseudogene TRBV3-2), the J call TRBJ1-5; 8 bases align to TRBD1. CDR1 and CDR2 (germline): LGHDT, YNNKEL (reference sequence). The CDR3 covers 14 residues. The ends lost 6 bases at V and 4 bases at J; junction bases unmatched: 5.

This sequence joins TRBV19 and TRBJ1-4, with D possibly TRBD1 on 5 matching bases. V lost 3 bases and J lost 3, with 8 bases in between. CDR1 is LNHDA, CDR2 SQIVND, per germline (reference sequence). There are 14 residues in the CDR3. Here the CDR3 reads CASSIATANEKLFF. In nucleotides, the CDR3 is TGTGCCAGTAGTATTGCGACAGCTAATGAAAAACTGTTTTTT.

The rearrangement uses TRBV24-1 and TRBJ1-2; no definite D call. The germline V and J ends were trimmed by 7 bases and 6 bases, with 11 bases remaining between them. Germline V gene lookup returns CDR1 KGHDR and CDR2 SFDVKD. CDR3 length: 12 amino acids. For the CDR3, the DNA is TGTGCCACCAGATCCCAAAGCGATGGCTACACCTTC. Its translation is CATRSQSDGYTF.

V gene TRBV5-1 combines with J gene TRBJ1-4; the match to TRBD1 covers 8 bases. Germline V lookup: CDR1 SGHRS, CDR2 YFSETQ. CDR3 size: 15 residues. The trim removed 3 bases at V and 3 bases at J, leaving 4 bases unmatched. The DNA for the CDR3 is TGCGCCAGCAGCTCGCAGGGGGCATCTAATGAAAAACTGTTTTTT. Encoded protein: CASSSQGASNEKLFF.

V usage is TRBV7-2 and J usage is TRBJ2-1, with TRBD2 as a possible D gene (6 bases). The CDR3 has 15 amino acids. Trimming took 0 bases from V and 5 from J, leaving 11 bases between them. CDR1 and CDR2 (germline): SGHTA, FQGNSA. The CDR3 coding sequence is TGTGCCAGCAGCTTAGCCCCGGGAGAACACAATGAGCAGTTCTTC. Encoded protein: CASSLAPGEHNEQFF. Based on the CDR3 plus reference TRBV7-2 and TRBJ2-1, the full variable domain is GAGVSQSPSNKVTEKGKDVELRCDPISGHTALYWYRQSLGQGLEFLIYFQGNSAPDKSGLPSDRFSAERTGGSVSTLTIQRTQQEDSAVYLCASSLAPGEHNEQFFGPGTRLTVL.

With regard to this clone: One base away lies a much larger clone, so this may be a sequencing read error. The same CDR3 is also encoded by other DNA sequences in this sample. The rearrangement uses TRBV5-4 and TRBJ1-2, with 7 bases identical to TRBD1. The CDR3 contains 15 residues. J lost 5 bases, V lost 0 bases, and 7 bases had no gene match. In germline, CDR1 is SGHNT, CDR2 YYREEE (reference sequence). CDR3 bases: TGTGCCAGCAGCTTGGGCCAGGGGGGTTATTATGGCTACACCTTC. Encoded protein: CASSLGQGGYYGYTF.

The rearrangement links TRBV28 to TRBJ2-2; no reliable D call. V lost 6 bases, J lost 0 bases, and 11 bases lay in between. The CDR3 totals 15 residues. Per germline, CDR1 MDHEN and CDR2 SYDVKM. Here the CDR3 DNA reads TGTGCCAGCAGGTACAGTTTCGCGAACACCGGGGAGCTGTTTTTT. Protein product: CASRYSFANTGELFF. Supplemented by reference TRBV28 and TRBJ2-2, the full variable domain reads DVKVTQSSRYLVKRTGEKVFLECVQDMDHENMFWYRQDPGLGLRLIYFSYDVKMKEKGDIPEGYSVSREKKERFSLILESASTNQTSMYLCASRYSFANTGELFFGEGSRLTVL.

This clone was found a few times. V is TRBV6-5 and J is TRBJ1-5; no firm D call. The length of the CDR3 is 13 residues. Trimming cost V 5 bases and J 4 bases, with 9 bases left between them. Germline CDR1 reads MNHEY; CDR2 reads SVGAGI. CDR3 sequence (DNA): TGTGCCAGCAGTAGTAGTAAAAATCAGCCCCAGCATTTT. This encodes CASSSSKNQPQHF.

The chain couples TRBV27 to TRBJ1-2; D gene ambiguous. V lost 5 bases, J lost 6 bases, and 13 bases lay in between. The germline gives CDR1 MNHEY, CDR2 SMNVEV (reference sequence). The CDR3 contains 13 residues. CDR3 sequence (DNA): TGTGCCAGCAGTCACCGGGGAGGGAATGGCTACACCTTC. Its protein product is CASSHRGGNGYTF.

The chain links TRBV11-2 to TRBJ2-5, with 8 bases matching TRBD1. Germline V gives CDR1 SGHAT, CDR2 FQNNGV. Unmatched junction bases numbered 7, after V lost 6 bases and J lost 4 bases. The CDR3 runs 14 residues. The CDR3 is CASSLDRVVETQYF. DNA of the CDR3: TGTGCCAGCAGTCTGGACAGGGTCGTAGAGACCCAGTACTTC. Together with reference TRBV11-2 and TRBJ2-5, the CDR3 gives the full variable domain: EAGVAQSPRYKIIEKRQSVAFWCNPISGHATLYWYQQILGQGPKLLIQFQNNGVVDDSQLPKDRFSAERLKGVDSTLKIQPAKLEDSAVYLCASSLDRVVETQYFGPGTRLLVL.

CDR3 coding DNA: TGCGCCAGCAGCCCCACAGGAACCAGCTATGGCTACACCTTC. It translates to CASSPTGTSYGYTF. The gene calls are TRBV5-1 and TRBJ1-2; TRBD1 is a possible D gene (5 bases). V was trimmed by 4 bases and J by 4 bases, leaving 14 bases between them. Germline V gene data show CDR1 as SGHRS and CDR2 as YFSETQ. The length of the CDR3 is 14 residues.

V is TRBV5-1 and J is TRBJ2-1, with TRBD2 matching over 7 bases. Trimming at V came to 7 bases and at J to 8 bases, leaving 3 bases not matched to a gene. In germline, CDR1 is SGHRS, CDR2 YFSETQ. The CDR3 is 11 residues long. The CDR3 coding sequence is TGCGCCAGCGTAGCGGGCTATGAGCAGTTCTTC. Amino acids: CASVAGYEQFF.

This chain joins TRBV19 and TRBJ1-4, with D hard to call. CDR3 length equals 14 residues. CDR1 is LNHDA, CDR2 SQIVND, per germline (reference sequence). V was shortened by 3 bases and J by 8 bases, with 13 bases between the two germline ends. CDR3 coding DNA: TGTGCCAGTAGTATCCCCTCACTCGGGGAAAAACTGTTTTTT. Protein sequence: CASSIPSLGEKLFF.

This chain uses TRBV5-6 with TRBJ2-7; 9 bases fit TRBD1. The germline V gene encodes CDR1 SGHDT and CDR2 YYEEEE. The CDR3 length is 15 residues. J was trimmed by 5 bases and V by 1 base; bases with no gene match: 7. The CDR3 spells CASSLLGTGPHEQYF. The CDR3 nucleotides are TGTGCCAGCAGCTTGTTAGGGACAGGGCCCCACGAGCAGTACTTC. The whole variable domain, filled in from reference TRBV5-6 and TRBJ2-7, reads DAGVTQSPTHLIKTRGQQVTLRCSPKSGHDTVSWYQQALGQGPQFIFQYYEEEERQRGNFPDRFSGHQFPNYSSELNVNALLLGDSALYLCASSLLGTGPHEQYFGPGTRLTVT.

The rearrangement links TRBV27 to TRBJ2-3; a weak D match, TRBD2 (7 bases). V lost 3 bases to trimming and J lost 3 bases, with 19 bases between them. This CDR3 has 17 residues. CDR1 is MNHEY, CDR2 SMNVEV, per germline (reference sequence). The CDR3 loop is CASSLPSGGGRTDTQYF. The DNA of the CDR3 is TGTGCCAGCAGTTTGCCCTCGGGGGGCGGTCGGACAGATACGCAGTATTTT.

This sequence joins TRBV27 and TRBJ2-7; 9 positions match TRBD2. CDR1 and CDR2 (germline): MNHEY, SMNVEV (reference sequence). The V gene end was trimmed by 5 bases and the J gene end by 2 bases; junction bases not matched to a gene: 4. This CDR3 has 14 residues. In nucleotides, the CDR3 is TGTGCCAGCAGTAGTAGCGGGAGAACCTACGAGCAGTACTTC. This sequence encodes CASSSSGRTYEQYF.

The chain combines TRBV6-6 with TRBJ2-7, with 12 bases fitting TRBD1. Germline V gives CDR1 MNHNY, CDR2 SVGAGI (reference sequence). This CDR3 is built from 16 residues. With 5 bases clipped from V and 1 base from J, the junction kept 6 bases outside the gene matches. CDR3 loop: CASSKPGQGASYEQYF. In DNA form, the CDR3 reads TGTGCCAGCAGTAAACCGGGACAGGGGGCATCCTACGAGCAGTACTTC.

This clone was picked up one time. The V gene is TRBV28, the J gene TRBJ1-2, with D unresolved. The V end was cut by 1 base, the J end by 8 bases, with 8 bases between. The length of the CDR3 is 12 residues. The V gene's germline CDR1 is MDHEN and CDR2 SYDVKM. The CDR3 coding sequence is TGTGCCAGCAGTTTATTAGGGAGAGGCTACACCTTC. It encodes CASSLLGRGYTF.

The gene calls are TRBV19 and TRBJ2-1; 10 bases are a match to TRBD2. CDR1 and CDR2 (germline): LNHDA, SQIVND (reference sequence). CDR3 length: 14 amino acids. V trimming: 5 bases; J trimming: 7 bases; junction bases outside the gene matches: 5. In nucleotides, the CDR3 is TGTGCCAGTAGTGCAACTAGCGGGGTAAATGAGCAGTTCTTC. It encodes CASSATSGVNEQFF.

The CDR3 nucleotides are TGTGCCAGCAGTCCTACGCGACAGGGGGCTGGCACTGAAGCTTTCTTT. Translating it yields CASSPTRQGAGTEAFF. The rearrangement joins TRBV7-9 to TRBJ1-1, with TRBD1 matching 10 bases. Germline-derived CDR1 and CDR2 are SEHNR and FQNEAQ (reference sequence). Losses at the gene ends were 6 bases for V and 4 bases for J; bases not matched to a gene: 11. The CDR3 covers 16 residues.

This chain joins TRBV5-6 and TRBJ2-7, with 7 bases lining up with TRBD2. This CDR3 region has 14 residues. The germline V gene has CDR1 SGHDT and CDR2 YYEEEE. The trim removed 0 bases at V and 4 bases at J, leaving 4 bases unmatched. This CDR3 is CASSLAAGNYEQYF. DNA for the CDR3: TGTGCCAGCAGCTTGGCAGCGGGAAATTACGAGCAGTACTTC.

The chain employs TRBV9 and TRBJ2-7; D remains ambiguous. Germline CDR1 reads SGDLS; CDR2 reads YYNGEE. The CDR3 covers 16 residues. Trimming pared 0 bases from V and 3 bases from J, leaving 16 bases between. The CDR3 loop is CASSVADTQNGYEQYF. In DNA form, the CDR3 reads TGTGCCAGCAGCGTAGCAGACACGCAGAATGGCTACGAGCAGTACTTC.

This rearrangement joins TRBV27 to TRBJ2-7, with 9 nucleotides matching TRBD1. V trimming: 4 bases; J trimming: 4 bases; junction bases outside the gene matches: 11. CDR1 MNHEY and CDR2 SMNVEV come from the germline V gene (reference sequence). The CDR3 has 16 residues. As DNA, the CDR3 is TGTGCCAGCAGTTACCAGACCGGGACAGGGTTTTACGAGCAGTACTTC. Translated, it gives CASSYQTGTGFYEQYF.

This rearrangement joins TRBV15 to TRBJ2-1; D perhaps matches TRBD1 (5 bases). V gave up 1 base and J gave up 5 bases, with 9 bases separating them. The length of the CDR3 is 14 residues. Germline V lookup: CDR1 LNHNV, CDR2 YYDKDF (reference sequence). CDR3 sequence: CATSRGSGNNEQFF. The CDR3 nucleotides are TGTGCCACCAGCAGAGGATCAGGGAACAATGAGCAGTTCTTC.

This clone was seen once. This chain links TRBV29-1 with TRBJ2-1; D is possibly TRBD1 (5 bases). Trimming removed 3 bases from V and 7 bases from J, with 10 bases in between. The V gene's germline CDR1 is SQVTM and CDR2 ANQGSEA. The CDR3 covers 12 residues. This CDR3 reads CSVDAGLNEQFF. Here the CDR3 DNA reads TGCAGCGTTGACGCAGGGCTTAATGAGCAGTTCTTC.

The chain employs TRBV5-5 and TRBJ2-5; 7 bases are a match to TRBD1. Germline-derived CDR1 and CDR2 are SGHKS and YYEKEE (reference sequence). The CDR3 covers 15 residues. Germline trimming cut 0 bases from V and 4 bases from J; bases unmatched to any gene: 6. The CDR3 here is CASSLEGTARETQYF. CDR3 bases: TGTGCCAGCAGCTTGGAAGGGACAGCCAGAGAGACCCAGTACTTC.

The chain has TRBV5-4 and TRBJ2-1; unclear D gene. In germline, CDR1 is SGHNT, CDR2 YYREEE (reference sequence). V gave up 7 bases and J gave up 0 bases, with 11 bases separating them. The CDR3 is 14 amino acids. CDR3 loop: CASARLSSYNEQFF. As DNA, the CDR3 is TGTGCCAGCGCTCGACTGAGCTCCTACAATGAGCAGTTCTTC.